This T cell receptor (beta chain) appears in the sequencing data of a study of cytomegalovirus exposure and HLA in healthy donors. In the case of this clone: Antigen unknown.

Study-wide results and caveats: The records held CMV serostatus as the only immune exposure information. Some V segments (TRBV6-2 and TRBV6-3 among them) were excluded as indistinguishable. Altogether, some 170 TCR beta chains were recorded as cytomegalovirus-associated.

The primer mix had 60 Vbeta and 13 Jbeta primers. Method: immunoSEQ multiplex PCR; TCRdb's copy keeps in-frame clones and lacks some. The table records some 120,000 clones, 65% to 80% of them present only once. Unmatched junction bases numbered 11, after V lost 2 bases and J lost 3 bases. This CDR3 contains 16 residues. CDR1 is SGHDT and CDR2 is YYEEEE in the germline V gene. Sequenced input: PBMCs. The sequence came from a young man in good health and CMV-seronegative. The V and J genes are TRBV5-6 and TRBJ2-7; 7 nucleotides match TRBD1. The CDR3 region is CASSFFGQATLYEQYF. As DNA, the CDR3 is TGTGCCAGCAGCTTCTTCGGACAGGCAACCCTCTACGAGCAGTACTTC.